A selection of T cell receptor beta chains follows, all from one sample in a study of immune heterogeneity within non-small cell lung tumors. TCRdb re-called the multiplex PCR reads through MiXCR, storing one row per CDR3 protein. The data show 5,000 to 7,000 distinct CDR3 sequences, roughly a fifth seen once. The sequencing sample was made of lung tumor tissue. These receptors originate from a woman aged 60-75 years with non-small cell lung cancer. CDR3s include the opening cysteine and the closing phenylalanine or tryptophan. A D gene is named only where the DNA matches it firmly. Not all rows give a size; the values are once, few, many and, for expanded clones, a class.

d_call	clone_size	v_call	j_call	cdr3_aa	cdr3_nt
.	medium-sized	TRBV15	TRBJ2-3	CATSRARGSTDTQYF	TGTGCCACCAGCAGAGCCAGGGGTAGCACAGATACGCAGTATTTT
TRBD2	many	TRBV29-1	TRBJ2-7	CSVTSDLSYEQYF	TGCAGCGTTACTAGCGATCTATCCTACGAGCAGTACTTC
.	.	TRBV7-3	TRBJ2-5	CASSPGGWQETQYF	TGTGCCAGCAGCCCCGGAGGGTGGCAAGAGACCCAGTACTTC
.	many	TRBV7-3	TRBJ2-3	CASSLIGGTDTQYF	TGTGCCAGCAGCTTAATAGGGGGCACAGATACGCAGTATTTT
.	many	TRBV20-1	TRBJ2-2	CSASRNAGELFF	TGCAGTGCAAGCAGAAACGCCGGGGAGCTGTTTTTT
TRBD1	medium-sized	TRBV6-1	TRBJ1-2	CASRIGTAGGGYTF	TGTGCCAGCAGAATCGGGACAGCCGGGGGGGGCTACACCTTC
TRBD2	large	TRBV15	TRBJ2-1	CATSRDGGLVYNEQFF	TGTGCCACCAGCAGAGATGGGGGACTAGTGTACAATGAGCAGTTCTTC
.	few	TRBV28	TRBJ2-4	CATKLGGASENIQYF	TGTGCCACCAAATTAGGGGGAGCATCGGAAAACATTCAGTACTTC
.	medium-sized	TRBV20-1	TRBJ1-1	CSASFPGAFF	TGCAGTGCTAGCTTTCCTGGCGCTTTCTTT
TRBD1	few	TRBV9	TRBJ2-2	CASSPRTGNTGELFF	TGTGCCAGCAGCCCCCGGACAGGGAACACCGGGGAGCTGTTTTTT
TRBD1	few	TRBV3-1	TRBJ2-1	CASSAGGDEFF	TGTGCCAGCAGCGCAGGGGGCGATGAGTTCTTC
TRBD2	many	TRBV7-3	TRBJ2-6	CASSQSGVNVLTF	TGTGCCAGCAGCCAGAGCGGGGTCAACGTCCTGACTTTC
TRBD2	few	TRBV9	TRBJ2-3	CASSVPSGPADTQYF	TGTGCCAGCAGCGTGCCTAGCGGCCCAGCAGATACGCAGTATTTT
TRBD1	medium-sized	TRBV19	TRBJ1-5	CASRRDRSNQPQHF	TGTGCCAGTAGGCGGGACAGAAGCAATCAGCCCCAGCATTTT
.	.	TRBV4-1	TRBJ2-6	CASSQGGRVPSGANVLTF	TGCGCCAGCAGCCAGGGGGGACGGGTCCCCTCTGGGGCCAACGTCCTGACTTTC
.	.	TRBV14	TRBJ1-1	CASSQGPPRIDAEAFF	TGTGCCAGCAGCCAAGGACCCCCTCGGATAGACGCTGAAGCTTTCTTT
TRBD2	.	TRBV13	TRBJ2-3	CASSLGGLAGVFPDTQYF	TGTGCCAGCAGCTTAGGCGGACTAGCGGGAGTGTTTCCAGATACGCAGTATTTT
TRBD1	medium-sized	TRBV6-1	TRBJ2-1	CASSEWDRGLYNEQFF	TGTGCCAGCAGTGAATGGGACAGGGGGTTGTACAATGAGCAGTTCTTC
.	.	TRBV5-5	TRBJ1-5	CASSLQVYSNQPQHF	TGTGCCAGCAGCCTTCAGGTCTATAGCAATCAGCCCCAGCATTTT
TRBD2	.	TRBV5-6	TRBJ2-2	CASSLASGRVGTGELFF	TGTGCCAGCAGCTTGGCTAGCGGGAGGGTCGGCACCGGGGAGCTGTTTTTT
TRBD1	medium-sized	TRBV14	TRBJ2-1	CASSQGTGGDEQFF	TGTGCCAGCAGCCAAGGGACAGGGGGGGATGAGCAGTTCTTC
.	.	TRBV4-1	TRBJ2-7	CASSPGSWYEQHF	TGCGCCAGCAGCCCGGGAAGTTGGTACGAGCAGCACTTC
.	medium-sized	TRBV27	TRBJ2-1	CASSRKGPPRQFF	TGTGCCAGCAGTCGAAAAGGACCACCGAGGCAGTTCTTC
.	.	TRBV3-1	TRBJ1-2	CARSPLRAGYGYTF	TGTGCCAGAAGCCCCTTGAGGGCTGGCTATGGCTACACCTTC
.	medium-sized	TRBV6-2/TRBV6-3	TRBJ2-1	CASSYADEQFF	TGTGCCAGCAGTTACGCGGATGAGCAGTTCTTC
TRBD1	medium-sized	TRBV20-1	TRBJ2-2	CSANAGDREFEELFF	TGCAGTGCGAACGCCGGAGACAGGGAGTTCGAGGAGCTGTTTTTT
TRBD2	few	TRBV5-4	TRBJ2-3	CASSPELAGGSDTQYF	TGTGCCAGCAGCCCGGAACTAGCGGGAGGGTCGGATACGCAGTATTTT
TRBD2	.	TRBV3-1	TRBJ2-7	CASSQGGGEREQYF	TGTGCCAGCAGCCAAGGGGGGGGGGAACGCGAGCAGTACTTC
.	many	TRBV9	TRBJ2-3	CASSVDSRGTDTQYF	TGTGCCAGCAGCGTAGATAGTAGGGGCACAGATACGCAGTATTTT
TRBD1	many	TRBV6-1	TRBJ2-2	CASRASGTATGELFF	TGTGCCAGCAGGGCCTCCGGGACAGCCACCGGGGAGCTGTTTTTT
.	medium-sized	TRBV7-6	TRBJ2-3	CASSPLRADTQYF	TGTGCCAGCAGCCCCCTTAGGGCAGATACGCAGTATTTT
.	.	TRBV28	TRBJ1-4	CAGSLRGTNEKLFF	TGTGCCGGAAGTTTACGTGGGACTAATGAAAAACTGTTTTTT
.	medium-sized	TRBV20-1	TRBJ2-2	CSANPSTATGELFF	TGCAGTGCTAATCCTAGCACGGCCACCGGGGAGCTGTTTTTT
.	medium-sized	TRBV7-2	TRBJ2-7	CASSLRVEVEQYF	TGTGCCAGCAGCTTAAGGGTAGAGGTCGAGCAGTACTTC
.	.	TRBV7-3	TRBJ2-3	CASGEEGDTQYF	TGTGCCAGCGGGGAGGAAGGGGATACGCAGTATTTT
TRBD1	medium-sized	TRBV6-1	TRBJ2-7	CASSVGTGSSYEQYF	TGTGCCAGCAGTGTAGGGACAGGGAGCTCCTACGAGCAGTACTTC
.	medium-sized	TRBV6-2/TRBV6-3	TRBJ2-7	CASSYGASFFREQYF	TGTGCCAGCAGTTACGGGGCCTCCTTTTTCCGCGAGCAGTACTTC
.	few	TRBV2	TRBJ2-7	CVSSRDFAYEQYF	TGTGTCAGCAGCAGGGACTTTGCCTACGAGCAGTACTTC
.	medium-sized	TRBV7-8	TRBJ1-6	CASSLEGTLRPLHF	TGTGCCAGCAGCTTAGAGGGTACCCTCCGACCCCTCCACTTT
.	.	TRBV6-4	TRBJ2-3	CASSAVITDTQYF	TGTGCCAGCAGTGCCGTGATCACAGATACGCAGTATTTT
TRBD1	medium-sized	TRBV28	TRBJ2-6	CASSPGQTSGANVLTF	TGTGCCAGCAGTCCGGGACAGACCTCTGGGGCCAACGTCCTGACTTTC
.	medium-sized	TRBV25-1	TRBJ1-1	CASIGNMNTEAFF	TGTGCCAGCATCGGGAACATGAACACTGAAGCTTTCTTT
TRBD2	.	TRBV20-1	TRBJ2-3	CSASLGGGFADTQYF	TGCAGTGCTAGTCTTGGGGGAGGGTTCGCAGATACGCAGTATTTT
.	medium-sized	TRBV2	TRBJ2-3	CAPKGGTQYF	TGTGCCCCAAAGGGAGGTACGCAGTATTTT
.	.	TRBV3-2	TRBJ2-7	CASSRMEPRDTRDEQYF	TGTGCCAGCAGCCGCATGGAACCCCGGGACACACGCGACGAGCAGTACTTC
.	medium-sized	TRBV12-3/TRBV12-4	TRBJ1-5	CASSSWTARDNQPQHF	TGTGCCAGCAGTTCCTGGACCGCGCGGGACAATCAGCCCCAGCATTTT
.	.	TRBV20-1	TRBJ2-1	CSASGGRDEQFF	TGCAGTGCTAGCGGGGGGCGCGATGAGCAGTTCTTC
.	.	TRBV28	TRBJ1-1	CASSSLRFNRPNTEPFF	TGTGCCAGCAGCTCCCTTCGGTTTAACCGGCCGAACACTGAACCTTTCTTT
TRBD2	few	TRBV24-1	TRBJ2-1	CATSATRAGADTYNEQFF	TGTGCCACCAGTGCCACACGCGCGGGAGCGGATACCTACAATGAGCAGTTCTTC
.	medium-sized	TRBV6-1	TRBJ2-3	CATSISDTDTQYF	TGTGCCACCTCAATCAGCGACACAGATACGCAGTATTTT
TRBD2	few	TRBV20-1	TRBJ2-3	CSATSGGVSTDTQYF	TGCAGTGCTACTAGCGGGGGAGTATCCACAGATACGCAGTATTTT
.	.	TRBV28	TRBJ2-5	CASSLVERRVPPETQYF	TGTGCCAGCAGTTTAGTGGAGCGGAGGGTCCCCCCGGAGACCCAGTACTTC
.	medium-sized	TRBV29-1	TRBJ2-7	CSVEDQYEQYF	TGCAGCGTTGAAGATCAATACGAGCAGTACTTC
.	few	TRBV6-4	TRBJ2-1	CASSDSGSYNEQFF	TGTGCCAGCAGTGACTCGGGCTCCTACAATGAGCAGTTCTTC
.	medium-sized	TRBV6-5	TRBJ2-2	CASSYGGNTGELFF	TGTGCCAGCAGTTACGGTGGGAACACCGGGGAGCTGTTTTTT
TRBD2	.	TRBV9	TRBJ2-5	CASSVDLASGRASETQYF	TGTGCCAGCAGCGTAGATCTGGCTAGCGGGAGGGCCTCGGAGACCCAGTACTTC
TRBD1	.	TRBV2	TRBJ1-5	CASSEALRTGGSNQPQHF	TGTGCCAGCAGTGAAGCGCTTCGGACAGGGGGAAGCAATCAGCCCCAGCATTTT